The TCR beta chain under discussion was sequenced for a study of beta chain features in type 1 diabetes. This clone was detected only a few times. Reverse transcribing all isolated RNA meant expressed TCRB transcripts were sequenced. Measured with immunoSEQ multiplex PCR; TCRdb has only the in-frame clones, and not every one. The sample lists more than 150,000 clones; about an eighth were seen once. The CDR3 length is 16 residues. The J segment lost 4 bases and the V segment lost 5 bases, leaving 10 bases of the junction unmatched. The germline gives CDR1 SEHNR, CDR2 FQNEAQ (reference sequence). The receptor was isolated from a woman younger than 30 in good health. The chain is built from TRBV7-9 and TRBJ1-2; TRBD1 aligns across 10 bases. Sequencing was carried out using central memory CD4+ T cells from blood. Here the CDR3 reads CASSPPGGTGVYGYTF. The CDR3 DNA sequence: TGTGCCAGCAGCCCCCCAGGCGGGACAGGGGTCTATGGCTACACCTTC.